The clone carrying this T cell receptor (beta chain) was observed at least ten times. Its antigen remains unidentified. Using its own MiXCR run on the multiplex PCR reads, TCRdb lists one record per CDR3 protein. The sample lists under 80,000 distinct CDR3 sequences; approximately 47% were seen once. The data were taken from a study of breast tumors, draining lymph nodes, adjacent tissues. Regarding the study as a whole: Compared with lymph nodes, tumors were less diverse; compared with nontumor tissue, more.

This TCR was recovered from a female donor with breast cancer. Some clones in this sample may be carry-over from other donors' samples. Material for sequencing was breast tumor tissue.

In nucleotides, the CDR3 is TGTGCCAGCAGCGCCGACAGCTACACCGGGGAGCTGTTTTTT. This translates into CASSADSYTGELFF. The genes are TRBV11-1 and TRBJ2-2; D possibly corresponds to TRBD1 (5 bases). From germline, CDR1 is SGHAT and CDR2 FQDESV (reference sequence). The CDR3 extends over 14 amino acids. V was shortened by 5 bases and J by 3 bases, with 10 bases between the two germline ends.